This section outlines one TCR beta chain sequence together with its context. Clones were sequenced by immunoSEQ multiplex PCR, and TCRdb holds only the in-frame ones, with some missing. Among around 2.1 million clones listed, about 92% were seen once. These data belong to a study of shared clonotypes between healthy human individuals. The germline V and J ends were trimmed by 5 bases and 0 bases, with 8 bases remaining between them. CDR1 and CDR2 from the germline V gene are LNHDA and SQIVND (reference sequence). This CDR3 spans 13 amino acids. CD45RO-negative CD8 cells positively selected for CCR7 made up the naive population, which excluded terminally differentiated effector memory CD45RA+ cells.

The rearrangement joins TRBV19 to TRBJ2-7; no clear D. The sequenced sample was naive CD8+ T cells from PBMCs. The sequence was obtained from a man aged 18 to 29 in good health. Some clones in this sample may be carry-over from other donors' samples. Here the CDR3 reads CASSLGISYEQYF. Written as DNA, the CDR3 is TGTGCCAGTAGTTTGGGCATCTCCTACGAGCAGTACTTC.